This TCR beta chain is drawn from a study of blood T cell repertoires in COVID-19 (dated by TCRdb to 2020 to 2021). For the study in its entirety: The collaborator samples originated in the United States, Italy and Spain and spanned the acute and convalescent phases of COVID-19. Samples were obtained from the ongoing ImmuneRACE study (first 160 participants) and from about 1,300 subjects provided by 6 global collaborators. HLA class I and class II types, where available, came from metadata supplied by the sample provider rather than from assay-based typing. The repertoires were released in a freely available public database intended as a resource for research on the immune response to SARS-CoV-2. The sample metadata nearly always contained a de-identified subject ID, COVID-19 status, age in years and sex. The dataset comprised deeply sampled blood TCRbeta repertoires from subjects exposed to, actively infected with, or recovered from COVID-19. The prospective study material was composed of cDNA or gDNA derived from T cells, B-cell-depleted T cells, or PBMCs.

Participants in the prospective study were enrolled through a virtual design, were aged about 18 to 90 years, and lived in roughly 26 United States geographic areas. Cohort assignment in the prospective study relied on participant-reported clinical history from a screening survey and a study questionnaire. ImmuneRACE Cohort 3 recovered participants were defined by two consecutive negative NP/OP PCR tests, healthcare professional clearance, or symptom resolution. In the prospective study, whole blood, serum and a nasopharyngeal or oropharyngeal swab were collected from each participant by mobile phlebotomists. Additional blood draws and questionnaires over an approximately 2-month period could optionally be provided by prospective study participants. Before DNA extraction, prospective study blood samples were shipped either frozen or at room temperature. What the research found in general, with its limitations: How much clinical and demographic metadata was included differed by source and by participant, and the metadata was provided uncurated.

As encoded in the germline V gene, CDR1 is SNHLY while CDR2 is FYNNEI. Germline trimming: 8 bases from V, 5 bases from J; junction bases outside gene matches: 7. The CDR3 sequence holds 14 residues, the cysteine and phenylalanine included. The DNA shown is the 42-base CDR3, in frame from base 1. As for this clone: The antigen this receptor binds is unknown. Base-call qualities are not available, and no considerably larger clone is one nucleotide away.

TCRbeta CDR3 regions were amplified from genomic DNA using the immunoSEQ Assay, a bias-controlled multiplex PCR. Under the source paper's analysis protocol: Within the assay, amplification of reference gene primers was used to estimate how many nucleated cells each sample contained. To quantify the absolute abundance of each unique TCRbeta CDR3 rearrangement, sequence reads were collapsed and filtered. For each sample, productive Simpson clonality was calculated as the square root of Simpson's diversity index across productive rearrangements. As stored in TCRdb, this immuneACCESS dataset retains in-frame rearrangements with V and J assigned. A fraction of the clones does not appear; measured against another copy, unresolved V genes explain less than half of the discrepancy, and the remainder lacks a known reason. From that table come the V and J calls and clone size; the DNA was used to work out D and trimming. A total of over 120,000 clones appear in this sample, around 80% of them only once. Clones ranked in the top ten supply 5% to 7% of the sample.

Recombination linked TRBV2 to TRBJ2-5; 11 bases in the junction line up with TRBD2. The TCR sequence derives from a woman aged 50 to 60 who had recovered from COVID-19. The sequencing input was PBMCs or T cells enriched from blood (not recorded which). The CDR3 region has the sequence CASRIAGGPETQYF. In nucleotide form, the sequence is TGTGCCAGCCGCATAGCGGGGGGGCCCGAGACCCAGTACTTC.